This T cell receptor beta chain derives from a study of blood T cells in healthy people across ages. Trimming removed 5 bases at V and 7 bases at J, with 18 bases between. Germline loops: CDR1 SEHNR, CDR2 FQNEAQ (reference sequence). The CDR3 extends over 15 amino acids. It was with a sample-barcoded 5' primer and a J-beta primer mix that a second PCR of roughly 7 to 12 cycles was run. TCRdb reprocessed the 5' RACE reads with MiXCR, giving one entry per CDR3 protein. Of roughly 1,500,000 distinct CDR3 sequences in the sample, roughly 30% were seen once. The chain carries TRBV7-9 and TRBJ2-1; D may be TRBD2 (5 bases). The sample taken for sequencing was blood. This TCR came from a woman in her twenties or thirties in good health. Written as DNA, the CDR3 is TGTGCCAGCAGCATAGGAGGCTACGGATCGAATGAGCAGTTCTTC. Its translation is CASSIGGYGSNEQFF.